The 17 T cell receptor beta chains presented below share a single source sample, sequenced in a study of blood T cell repertoires in COVID-19. Produced via immunoSEQ multiplex PCR; TCRdb's table is partial and in-frame only. The sample shows just under 150,000 clones, roughly 82% of them seen only once. The sample was peripheral blood. The receptors come from a human donor in a cohort sampled during active COVID-19.

The chain joins TRBV5-8 to TRBJ1-6; D is unclear. This CDR3 is built from 14 residues. Looked up from germline, CDR1 is SGHTS and CDR2 is YDEGEE. The V end was cut by 3 bases, the J end by 5 bases, with 9 bases between. CDR3 sequence (DNA): TGTGCCAGCAGCTCTTACAGAGATAATTCACCCCTCCACTTT. Its protein is CASSSYRDNSPLHF.

This clone was detected once. J is TRBJ1-5 and V is TRBV3-1 (or the pseudogene TRBV3-2), with TRBD1 matching 8 bases. J gave up 9 bases and V 5 bases, and 9 bases lay outside the gene matches. The germline CDR1 and CDR2 sequences are LGHDT and YNNKEL (reference sequence). This CDR3 has 14 residues. The CDR3 region is CASSLGQGYGPQHF. The DNA for the CDR3 is TGTGCCAGCAGCTTAGGACAGGGCTATGGGCCCCAGCATTTT.

The rearrangement uses TRBV2 and TRBJ2-5; weak D call: TRBD2 (6 bases). Germline CDR1 SNHLY, CDR2 FYNNEI. Trimming took off 3 bases at V and 1 base at J, with 12 bases between the two ends. CDR3 length equals 15 residues. CDR3 protein: CASSEILGGQETQYF. Written as DNA, the CDR3 is TGTGCCAGCAGTGAGATTCTGGGGGGCCAAGAGACCCAGTACTTC.

The chain links TRBV21-1 to TRBJ2-7; the D segment call TRBD1 is taken from the table without a DNA check. TRBV21-1 is a pseudogene segment. This CDR3 comprises 16 residues. The CDR3 spells CASSKAPNAGYHEQYV. CDR3 nucleotide sequence: TGTGCCAGCAGCAAAGCCCCCAATGCAGGGTACCACGAGCAGTACGTC.

The chain recombines TRBV2 with TRBJ1-2; D not resolved. The germline gives CDR1 SNHLY, CDR2 FYNNEI. V was trimmed by 6 bases and J by 3 bases, leaving 17 bases between them. The length of the CDR3 is 15 residues. In nucleotides, the CDR3 is TGTGCCAGCAGCCCAGCGCTGATGACGTACTATGGCTACACCTTC. Protein sequence: CASSPALMTYYGYTF.

The J gene is TRBJ2-1, the V gene TRBV30, with TRBD2 matching 10 bases. Trimming took 5 bases from V and 7 from J; bases not matched to a gene: 14. From germline, CDR1 is GTSNPN and CDR2 SVGIG (reference sequence). This CDR3 has 16 residues. CDR3 protein: CAWEGASGSNLNEQFF. In DNA form, the CDR3 reads TGTGCCTGGGAGGGGGCTAGCGGGAGTAATTTGAATGAGCAGTTCTTC.

This clone was recorded only once. This chain links TRBV10-1 with TRBJ1-1, with TRBD1 as a possible D gene (6 bases). Per the germline V gene, CDR1 is WNHNN and CDR2 is SYGVQD (reference sequence). V shed 10 bases and J shed 7 bases, with 16 bases lying between them. The CDR3 contains 12 residues. This chain's CDR3 is CATRGLEGEAFF. The CDR3 DNA follows: TGCGCCACCAGGGGCCTCGAGGGTGAAGCTTTCTTT.

The genes are TRBV5-8 and TRBJ1-4; D not certain. From germline, CDR1 is SGHTS and CDR2 YDEGEE. Between the trimmed V and J ends, which lost 1 base and 1 base, there was a span of 11 bases. The CDR3 extends over 16 amino acids. CDR3 in DNA: TGTGCCAGCAGCTTGAGGGAGAGTTTAACTAATGAAAAACTGTTTTTT. It specifies CASSLRESLTNEKLFF.

This chain links TRBV5-5 with TRBJ1-5, with D unclear. Trimming took off 2 bases at V and 1 base at J, with 10 bases between the two ends. The CDR3 totals 15 residues. Germline CDR1 SGHKS, CDR2 YYEKEE (reference sequence). The CDR3 DNA is TGTGCCAGCAGCTTTCTTGGAGACAGCAATCAGCCCCAGCATTTT. Protein product: CASSFLGDSNQPQHF.

This sequence joins TRBV6-5 and TRBJ1-2, with a weak D call TRBD1 (5 bases). The CDR3 sequence is 13 residues long. The V and J ends lost 7 bases and 3 bases respectively, with 12 bases between them. Germline lookup yields CDR1 MNHEY and CDR2 SVGAGI. CDR3 region: CASTHRTYYGYTF. CDR3 nucleotide sequence: TGTGCCAGCACCCACAGGACCTACTATGGCTACACCTTC.

The chain joins TRBV7-2 to TRBJ1-1, with D possibly TRBD1 on 6 matching bases. The CDR3 is made up of 15 amino acids. The germline V and J ends were trimmed by 1 base and 5 bases, with 14 bases remaining between them. Germline loops: CDR1 SGHTA, CDR2 FQGNSA. CDR3 loop: CASSLGQAIPTEAFF. CDR3 bases: TGTGCCAGCAGCTTAGGACAGGCTATACCGACTGAAGCTTTCTTT.

This clone was counted between two and nine times. The chain has TRBV5-5 and TRBJ2-7; 11 bases are shared with TRBD1. With 4 bases clipped from V and 0 bases from J, the junction kept 3 bases outside the gene matches. The CDR3 is 15 amino acids. In germline, CDR1 is SGHKS, CDR2 YYEKEE (reference sequence). CDR3 DNA: TGTGCCAGCAGCACTGGACAGGGGGCCTCCTACGAGCAGTACGTC. This translates into CASSTGQGASYEQYV.

This clone has a handful of counts. The chain combines TRBV27 with TRBJ2-5; 7 bases fit TRBD2. Germline CDR1 MNHEY, CDR2 SMNVEV (reference sequence). V dropped 4 bases and J dropped 5; count of bases not matched to a gene: 22. The CDR3 contains 19 residues. CDR3 nucleotides: TGTGCCAGCAGTTCGTTGAGTCCAGGGCCCCTGAAAGCGGGGGAGACCCAGTACTTC. As protein: CASSSLSPGPLKAGETQYF.

V gene TRBV30 combines with J gene TRBJ2-2; 11 positions agree with TRBD1. The V gene end was trimmed by 2 bases and the J gene end by 4 bases; junction bases not matched to a gene: 9. From germline, CDR1 is GTSNPN and CDR2 SVGIG (reference sequence). The CDR3 spans 17 residues. The CDR3 reads CAWSPWEGQGVTGELFF. DNA of the CDR3: TGTGCCTGGAGTCCTTGGGAGGGACAGGGGGTCACCGGGGAGCTGTTTTTT.

The count of this clone is one. The rearrangement uses TRBV2 and TRBJ2-5; 7 bases are a match to TRBD2. The junction had 0 bases not matched to a gene; V was cut back by 6 bases and J by 2 bases. CDR1 SNHLY and CDR2 FYNNEI come from the germline V gene. The CDR3 runs to 12 residues. The CDR3 nucleotides read TGTGCCAGCAGGGGAGGGCAAGAGACCCAGTACTTC. Its protein product is CASRGGQETQYF.

V gene TRBV28 combines with J gene TRBJ1-6; D is ambiguous. The CDR3 is 16 amino acids. V gave up 3 bases and J gave up 8 bases, with 17 bases separating them. Germline V gene data show CDR1 as MDHEN and CDR2 as SYDVKM. CDR3 nucleotides: TGTGCCAGCAGTTTTGGAGGTTGGGCAGGTGATTCACCCCTCCACTTT. Translation: CASSFGGWAGDSPLHF.

In its sample, this clone was seen a few times. CDR3 region: CASARAEGYEQYF. The CDR3 DNA reads as TGTGCCAGCGCGCGGGCAGAGGGCTACGAGCAGTACTTC. The chain combines TRBV2 with TRBJ2-7; a possible D gene is TRBD2 (5 bases). The CDR3 is made up of 13 amino acids. V shed 8 bases and J shed 3 bases, with 14 bases lying between them. CDR1 and CDR2 from the germline V gene are SNHLY and FYNNEI.